Listed here are 28 T cell receptor beta chains from one sample, sequenced in a study of brain T cells in children with intractable seizures. The table came from immunoSEQ multiplex PCR; TCRdb's copy has only in-frame clones and leaves some out. The table shows some 76,000 clones, with roughly 91% occurring only once. The material sequenced was peripheral blood, taken at surgery. These receptors came from a boy in the first two years of life with tuberous sclerosis and intractable seizures.

This rearrangement joins TRBV4-1 to TRBJ2-3; a possible D gene is TRBD1 (6 bases). Between the trimmed V and J ends, which lost 1 base and 4 bases, there was a span of 12 bases. CDR3 length equals 15 residues. Germline values: CDR1 MGHRA, CDR2 YSYEKL. The CDR3 nucleotides read TGCGCCAGCAGCCAAGGGGGGCTAGATCCAGATACGCAGTATTTT. It translates to CASSQGGLDPDTQYF.

This chain uses TRBV5-8 with TRBJ2-2; the D call may be TRBD1 or TRBD2 (5 bases each). CDR1 is SGHTS and CDR2 is YDEGEE in the germline V gene. The CDR3 sequence is 14 residues long. V was shortened by 4 bases and J by 7 bases, with 14 bases between the two germline ends. The CDR3 is CASSLGEGVGELFF. CDR3 DNA sequence: TGTGCCAGCAGCCTCGGGGAAGGGGTCGGGGAGCTGTTTTTT.

This clone was detected once. The chain employs TRBV5-6 and TRBJ2-4; D unclear. Between the trimmed V and J ends, which lost 4 bases and 0 bases, there was a span of 14 bases. Germline V gene sequence: CDR1 SGHDT, CDR2 YYEEEE. The CDR3 sequence is 16 residues long. In nucleotides, the CDR3 is TGTGCCAGCAGCCACCTCAGGTTGATAGCCAAAAACATTCAGTACTTC. Its protein is CASSHLRLIAKNIQYF.

V and J are TRBV19 and TRBJ2-1; D perhaps matches TRBD1 (6 bases). Germline loops: CDR1 LNHDA, CDR2 SQIVND (reference sequence). The CDR3 is made up of 14 amino acids. The V end lost 0 bases, the J end lost 5 bases, and 8 bases lay between the germline ends. The CDR3 spells CASSIDGQNNEQFF. The CDR3 bases are TGTGCCAGTAGTATAGATGGACAGAACAATGAGCAGTTCTTC.

The rearrangement uses TRBV5-1 and TRBJ2-7; 9 bases line up with TRBD1. The trim removed 2 bases at V and 7 bases at J, leaving 13 bases unmatched. This CDR3 has 16 residues. Germline V CDR1 and CDR2: SGHRS, YFSETQ. CDR3 sequence (DNA): TGCGCCAGCAGCTTAAGACCGGGACAGGGTTCGGGGGAGCAGTACTTC. This gives the protein CASSLRPGQGSGEQYF.

V is TRBV24-1 and J is TRBJ2-1; D is unresolved. The CDR3 is 13 amino acids. Deletions cut 4 bases from V and 8 bases from J, with 11 bases between. Germline-derived CDR1 and CDR2 are KGHDR and SFDVKD. The CDR3 spells CATSDRNIDEQFF. CDR3 bases: TGTGCCACCAGTGACCGCAACATAGATGAGCAGTTCTTC.

The J gene is TRBJ1-3, the V gene TRBV12-5; D possibly corresponds to TRBD1 (5 bases). The CDR3 loop spans 14 amino acids. Germline CDR1 is LGHNT and CDR2 is FRNRAP. V was pared by 2 bases and J by 1 base, with 6 bases between. CDR3 sequence reads: CASGLTGSGNTIYF. Written as DNA, the CDR3 is TGTGCTAGTGGTTTGACAGGATCTGGAAACACCATATATTTT.

The J gene is TRBJ1-2, the V gene TRBV5-4; 9 nucleotides line up with TRBD1. Per the germline V gene, CDR1 is SGHNT and CDR2 is YYREEE (reference sequence). There are 15 residues in the CDR3. The junction had 4 bases not matched to a gene; V was cut back by 0 bases and J by 4 bases. DNA of the CDR3: TGTGCCAGCAGCTTGGTCGGACAGGGGTTCTATGGCTACACCTTC. Protein product: CASSLVGQGFYGYTF. Drawing the rest from reference TRBV5-4 and TRBJ1-2, the complete variable domain is ETGVTQSPTHLIKTRGQQVTLRCSSQSGHNTVSWYQQALGQGPQFIFQYYREEENGRGNFPPRFSGLQFPNYSSELNVNALELDDSALYLCASSLVGQGFYGYTFGSGTRLTVV.

The rearrangement uses TRBV5-4 and TRBJ2-7; TRBD1 might be the D (6 bases). Germline V CDR1 and CDR2: SGHNT, YYREEE (reference sequence). Trimming pared 3 bases from V and 3 bases from J, leaving 7 bases between. CDR3 length equals 12 residues. CDR3 DNA: TGTGCCAGCAGCTGGGACAACTACGAGCAGTACTTC. It is translated as CASSWDNYEQYF.

The V call is TRBV7-2, the J call TRBJ2-1, with D uncertain. This CDR3 has 14 residues. The germline gives CDR1 SGHTA, CDR2 FQGNSA. Between the trimmed V and J ends, which lost 0 bases and 9 bases, there was a span of 12 bases. The CDR3 region has the DNA TGTGCCAGCAGCTTAGCGGGAAAAAGAAGTGAGCAGTTCTTC. It specifies CASSLAGKRSEQFF. Drawing the rest from reference TRBV7-2 and TRBJ2-1, the complete variable domain is GAGVSQSPSNKVTEKGKDVELRCDPISGHTALYWYRQSLGQGLEFLIYFQGNSAPDKSGLPSDRFSAERTGGSVSTLTIQRTQQEDSAVYLCASSLAGKRSEQFFGPGTRLTVL.

The V gene is TRBV24-1, the J gene TRBJ2-3; 9 bases align to TRBD1. J was trimmed by 4 bases and V by 8 bases; bases with no gene match: 3. The CDR3 totals 13 residues. In germline, CDR1 is KGHDR, CDR2 SFDVKD. In DNA, the CDR3 is TGTGCCACCACCGGGACAGGGTCAGATACGCAGTATTTT. It encodes CATTGTGSDTQYF.

The rearrangement links TRBV4-1 to TRBJ2-3; 8 bases match TRBD2. There are 14 residues in the CDR3. CDR1 is MGHRA, CDR2 YSYEKL, per germline. V trimming: 1 base; J trimming: 8 bases; junction bases outside the gene matches: 5. The CDR3: CASSQAGGAGTQYF. DNA of the CDR3: TGCGCCAGCAGCCAAGCGGGGGGGGCGGGTACGCAGTATTTT.

The CDR3 sequence is CASSLLERPNEQFF. The CDR3, as DNA: TGCGCCAGCAGCTTGTTGGAGAGGCCAAATGAGCAGTTCTTC. The chain uses TRBV5-1 and TRBJ2-1; no definite D call. The CDR3 has 14 residues. Germline lookup yields CDR1 SGHRS and CDR2 YFSETQ. Trimming removed 1 base from V and 7 bases from J, with 12 bases in between.

V is TRBV7-9 and J is TRBJ1-6; no reliable D call. V lost 5 bases and J lost 13, with 15 bases in between. CDR1 and CDR2 (germline): SEHNR, FQNEAQ (reference sequence). This CDR3 has 13 residues. The CDR3 sequence is CASSLGRAAPLHF. CDR3 bases: TGTGCCAGCAGCCTTGGAAGGGCGGCCCCCCTCCACTTT.

The chain uses TRBV2 and TRBJ1-3, with D possibly matching TRBD1 (6 bases). Germline V gene lookup returns CDR1 SNHLY and CDR2 FYNNEI. This CDR3 is built from 15 residues. V gave up 8 bases and J gave up 0 bases, with 14 bases separating them. The CDR3 DNA follows: TGTGCCAGCGGGGCTAGGGGGGTCTCTGGAAACACCATATATTTT. This gives the protein CASGARGVSGNTIYF. The variable domain in full, with the rest retrieved from reference TRBV2 and TRBJ1-3, is EPEVTQTPSHQVTQMGQEVILRCVPISNHLYFYWYRQILGQKVEFLVSFYNNEISEKSEIFDDQFSVERPDGSNFTLKIRSTKLEDSAMYFCASGARGVSGNTIYFGEGSWLTVV.

The rearrangement joins TRBV27 to TRBJ2-1; D may correspond to TRBD1 or TRBD2 (5 bases each). This CDR3 is 11 amino acids long. The V gene's germline CDR1 is MNHEY and CDR2 SMNVEV (reference sequence). Trimming took 8 bases from V and 7 from J, leaving 9 bases between them. The CDR3 region is CASGWGNEQFF. The CDR3 DNA follows: TGTGCCAGCGGCTGGGGGAATGAGCAGTTCTTC.

This clone was detected only once. The chain carries TRBV7-9 and TRBJ2-1; 8 bases align to TRBD1. After removal of 3 bases from V and 2 bases from J, the junction contained 12 bases not matched to a gene. CDR3 length: 18 residues. CDR1 and CDR2 from the germline V gene are SEHNR and FQNEAQ (reference sequence). The CDR3 region has the DNA TGTGCCAGCAGCTTTAGGGAATCCGAGACAGGGGCCTACAATGAGCAGTTCTTC. Protein sequence: CASSFRESETGAYNEQFF.

V and J are TRBV7-6 and TRBJ2-5; 7 nucleotides agree with TRBD2. The ends lost 0 bases at V and 4 bases at J; junction bases unmatched: 5. The CDR3 is made up of 15 amino acids. The V gene's germline CDR1 is SGHVS and CDR2 FNYEAQ. The CDR3 DNA sequence: TGTGCCAGCAGCTTAGCGGGGAGGGGAAGAGAGACCCAGTACTTC. Translation gives CASSLAGRGRETQYF.

The chain carries TRBV28 and TRBJ2-7, with 10 nucleotides matching TRBD1. The CDR3 extends over 14 amino acids. The germline V gene has CDR1 MDHEN and CDR2 SYDVKM. V trimming: 9 bases; J trimming: 2 bases; junction bases outside the gene matches: 7. The CDR3 reads CASAPGQGTYEQYF. DNA of the CDR3: TGTGCCAGTGCACCGGGACAGGGGACCTACGAGCAGTACTTC.

The CDR3 protein is CASSLTGTGAGTQYF. CDR3 coding DNA: TGTGCCAGTAGTCTCACCGGGACAGGGGCAGGGACCCAGTACTTC. The J gene is TRBJ2-5, the V gene TRBV19; 10 nucleotides line up with TRBD1. The V gene's germline CDR1 is LNHDA and CDR2 SQIVND (reference sequence). The CDR3 extends over 15 amino acids. Germline trimming cut 5 bases from V and 7 bases from J; bases unmatched to any gene: 10.

This chain joins TRBV19 and TRBJ2-1, with 9 bases fitting TRBD2. This CDR3 comprises 14 residues. Germline CDR1 LNHDA, CDR2 SQIVND (reference sequence). Losses at the gene ends were 10 bases for V and 5 bases for J; bases not matched to a gene: 9. CDR3 sequence: CATKLAGNHNEQFF. The CDR3 nucleotides read TGTGCCACCAAACTAGCGGGTAACCACAATGAGCAGTTCTTC. The full variable domain, its missing parts supplied by reference TRBV19 and TRBJ2-1, is DGGITQSPKYLFRKEGQNVTLSCEQNLNHDAMYWYRQDPGQGLRLIYYSQIVNDFQKGDIAEGYSVSREKKESFPLTVTSAQKNPTAFYLCATKLAGNHNEQFFGPGTRLTVL.

This chain connects TRBV30 to TRBJ1-5; D is perhaps TRBD1 (6 bases). There are 17 residues in the CDR3. Germline loops: CDR1 GTSNPN, CDR2 SVGIG (reference sequence). Trimming cost V 3 bases and J 2 bases, with 20 bases left between them. The CDR3 DNA follows: TGTGCCTGGAGAGCGAAGGGGGGGGGTGGTGGCAATCAGCCCCAGCATTTT. It yields the protein CAWRAKGGGGGNQPQHF.

J is TRBJ2-5 and V is TRBV2; 8 bases match TRBD1. The V gene's germline CDR1 is SNHLY and CDR2 FYNNEI. V shed 6 bases, J shed 5 bases, and the junction held 17 bases outside the gene matches. This CDR3 has 17 amino acids. The CDR3 here is CASSVNWAGGSRETQYF. The DNA for the CDR3 is TGTGCCAGCAGCGTGAACTGGGCAGGGGGCTCGCGGGAGACCCAGTACTTC.

V and J are TRBV7-9 and TRBJ1-2, with D perhaps matching TRBD1 (5 bases). Trimming took 1 base from V and 3 from J, leaving 9 bases between them. The CDR3 loop spans 14 amino acids. Germline V gene lookup returns CDR1 SEHNR and CDR2 FQNEAQ (reference sequence). CDR3 in amino acids: CASSLGDPHYGYTF. CDR3 bases: TGTGCCAGCAGCTTAGGGGACCCTCACTATGGCTACACCTTC.

This chain uses TRBV6-5 with TRBJ2-1; possibly TRBD1 for D (6 bases). CDR3 length equals 15 residues. Looked up from germline, CDR1 is MNHEY and CDR2 is SVGAGI. The V gene lost 5 bases and the J gene lost 7 bases, with 18 bases spanning the gap. The CDR3 DNA reads as TGTGCCAGCAGTCTGGAGACAGGAGCCTGGAATGAGCAGTTCTTC. Translating it yields CASSLETGAWNEQFF.

The chain couples TRBV6-5 to TRBJ2-1, with D possibly TRBD1 on 5 matching bases. V dropped 7 bases and J dropped 2 bases, with 12 bases sitting between them. This CDR3 comprises 14 residues. The germline V gene has CDR1 MNHEY and CDR2 SVGAGI. CDR3 in amino acids: CASTKVGAYNEQFF. DNA for the CDR3: TGTGCCAGCACCAAAGTAGGGGCCTACAATGAGCAGTTCTTC.

Note on this clone: The identical CDR3 is also encoded by other nucleotide sequences in the sample. The chain joins TRBV10-3 to TRBJ1-6; the match to TRBD1 covers 12 bases. Per germline, CDR1 ENHRY and CDR2 SYGVKD. This CDR3 contains 14 residues. V trimming: 6 bases; J trimming: 10 bases; junction bases outside the gene matches: 4. CDR3 in amino acids: CAIRPGQGASPLHF. As DNA, the CDR3 is TGTGCCATCAGGCCGGGACAGGGGGCCTCACCCCTCCACTTT.

Notes on this clone: Additional DNA sequences in this sample encode the identical CDR3. The rearrangement links TRBV5-6 to TRBJ2-7, with unresolved D. From germline, CDR1 is SGHDT and CDR2 YYEEEE. Trimming removed 0 bases from V and 0 bases from J, with 7 bases in between. This CDR3 region has 14 residues. CDR3 region: CASSLAASSYEQYF. Here the CDR3 DNA reads TGTGCCAGCAGCTTGGCTGCGAGCTCCTACGAGCAGTACTTC.